This TCR beta chain was identified in a study of blood T cell repertoires in COVID-19 (dated by TCRdb to the early 2020s). For context, the study as a whole: The collaborator samples originated in the United States, Italy and Spain and spanned the acute and convalescent phases of COVID-19. Nearly every sample came with metadata listing a de-identified subject ID, COVID-19 status, age in years and sex. A freely available public database, intended as a resource for researchers studying the immune response to SARS-CoV-2, is where the repertoires were released. Where available, HLA class I and class II types were obtained from metadata supplied by the sample provider rather than from assay-based typing. The samples were drawn from the first 160 participants of the ongoing ImmuneRACE study and from 1,200 or so subjects provided by 6 global collaborators. The material from the prospective study consisted of cDNA or gDNA derived from T cells, B-cell-depleted T cells, or PBMCs. The dataset comprised deeply sampled blood TCRbeta repertoires from subjects exposed to, actively infected with, or recovered from COVID-19. Paper-wide results and their limitations: The amount of clinical and demographic metadata varied by source and participant and was provided uncurated.

Each collaborating institution followed its own protocols to collect whole blood in K2EDTA tubes. For TCRbeta analysis, collaborator samples were shipped as frozen whole blood, as isolated PBMCs, or as DNA extracted from either sample type. The germline V gene supplies CDR1 SGHRS and CDR2 YFSETQ. Counted from cysteine to phenylalanine, this CDR3 has 14 amino acids. CDR3 DNA is the only sequence kept; it has 42 bases, read in frame from the first base. The V and J ends are trimmed by 4 bases and 5 bases, leaving 15 bases between them. A note on this clone: Its antigen remains unidentified. No much larger clone exists at a distance of one base, and base qualities are not known.

TCRbeta CDR3 regions were amplified from genomic DNA using the immunoSEQ Assay, a bias-controlled multiplex PCR. The authors' pipeline ran thus. Nucleated cell counts per sample were estimated from amplification of reference gene primers within the assay. Sequence reads were collapsed and filtered to measure the absolute abundance of every unique TCRbeta CDR3 rearrangement. Productive Simpson clonality was computed per sample as the square root of Simpson's diversity index over productive rearrangements. This immuneACCESS table, as held by TCRdb, lists in-frame sequences with V and J called but not all clones. Of the missing ones, under half trace to an unresolved V gene in checked studies; the others have no known cause. V and J calls plus clone size are reproduced from that table; the DNA served to infer D and trimming. The sample has some 83,000 clones on record, about 88% of them singletons. The biggest ten clones account for around 7.3% of the sample.

The chain is encoded by TRBV5-1 joined to TRBJ2-5; 6 matching bases give a weak D call of TRBD2. The sequencing sample was made of peripheral blood. The sequence was collected from a man of 80 years or more with active or convalescent COVID-19. The CDR3: CASSESGGVETQYF. In nucleotides, the sequence is TGCGCCAGCAGCGAAAGCGGAGGGGTGGAGACCCAGTACTTC.